This TCR beta chain was profiled in a study of T cells in Graves' hyperthyroidism and ophthalmopathy. This clonotype appeared a few times. A clone one base away is much larger, so this may be a read error. Researchers took RNA transcripts and amplified the TCR beta CDR3 regions from them. Using the HTBI primer set, a first-round RT-PCR was run on the TCR CDR3. TCRdb recomputed calls from the multiplex PCR reads with MiXCR, one row per CDR3 protein. The sample lists some 320,000 distinct CDR3 sequences; roughly an eighth were seen once. The CDR3 totals 14 residues. Germline CDR1 is MNHEY and CDR2 is SMNVEV (reference sequence).

The chain combines TRBV27 with TRBJ1-5; the D is unclear. The TCR originated in a middle-aged woman with Graves' ophthalmopathy. The sample was blood. Here the CDR3 reads CAGSFGPSNQPQHF. CDR3 nucleotide sequence: TGTGCCGGCAGTTTCGGGCCTAGCAATCAGCCCCAGCATTTT.